Shown below are 6 T cell receptor beta chains from a single sample sequenced in a study of spatial heterogeneity in lung cancer. Stated time point: sample taken at primary tumor resection. TCRdb used MiXCR to reprocess the 5' RACE reads, holding one entry per CDR3 protein. The data contain about 5,800 distinct CDR3 sequences, 13% of them singletons. Specimen: normal lung tissue next to the tumor, collected at surgery. These receptors came from a female donor with early-stage non-small cell lung cancer.

This clonotype was detected ten times or more. The genes are TRBV9 and TRBJ1-6; 7 bases are a match to TRBD1. The CDR3 spans 16 residues. Germline V gives CDR1 SGDLS, CDR2 YYNGEE. Losses at the gene ends were 3 bases for V and 8 bases for J; bases not matched to a gene: 11. The CDR3 region is CASSATGSRGYSPLHF. Written as DNA, the CDR3 is TGTGCCAGCAGCGCGACAGGGTCGAGGGGGTATTCACCCCTCCACTTT. Complete variable domain (other parts from reference TRBV9 and TRBJ1-6): DSGVTQTPKHLITATGQRVTLRCSPRSGDLSVYWYQQSLDQGLQFLIQYYNGEERAKGNILERFSAQQFPDLHSELNLSSLELGDSALYFCASSATGSRGYSPLHFGNGTRLTVT.

There are many counts of this clonotype. V and J are TRBV28 and TRBJ2-6; 9 bases line up with TRBD1. Germline-derived CDR1 and CDR2 are MDHEN and SYDVKM. Trimming took 6 bases from V and 0 from J; bases not matched to a gene: 9. The CDR3 loop spans 18 amino acids. CDR3 loop: CASRPVGTGNSGANVLTF. Written as DNA, the CDR3 is TGTGCCAGCAGGCCTGTCGGGACAGGGAACTCTGGGGCCAACGTCCTGACTTTC.

This clonotype is medium-sized within its sample. The chain couples TRBV7-6 to TRBJ2-1; D may be TRBD1 (5 bases). V shed 3 bases and J shed 3 bases, with 12 bases lying between them. The CDR3 extends over 15 amino acids. CDR1 is SGHVS and CDR2 is FNYEAQ in the germline V gene. The CDR3 coding sequence is TGTGCCAGCAGCTTCGGCAGGGAAGACTACAATGAGCAGTTCTTC. Amino acid sequence: CASSFGREDYNEQFF.

This chain links TRBV28 with TRBJ1-2, with TRBD1 matching over 10 bases. J was trimmed by 4 bases and V by 5 bases; bases with no gene match: 22. The CDR3 covers 20 residues. Per germline, CDR1 MDHEN and CDR2 SYDVKM. The CDR3 sequence: CASSRTTGTGASLTVYGYTF. DNA for the CDR3: TGTGCCAGCAGTCGAACAACCGGGACAGGGGCATCTCTGACCGTCTATGGCTACACCTTC.

Of note for this clonotype: With a much larger clone just one base away, this may be a read error. The chain employs TRBV7-2 and TRBJ2-5; D ambiguous. Germline loops: CDR1 SGHTA, CDR2 FQGNSA. The CDR3 extends over 15 amino acids. DNA for the CDR3: TGTGCCGGCAGCTTAGACCGGCGCGAATGGGAGACCCAGTACTTC. Amino acid sequence: CAGSLDRREWETQYF.

The chain is built from TRBV28 and TRBJ1-3; 8 bases are shared with TRBD1. CDR1 and CDR2 (germline): MDHEN, SYDVKM. The trim removed 6 bases at V and 8 bases at J, leaving 15 bases unmatched. The CDR3 is 16 residues long. The chain's CDR3 is CASSPSAGGGKDTIYF. The CDR3 nucleotides are TGTGCCAGCAGCCCTTCAGCAGGGGGCGGAAAGGACACCATATATTTT.